Sequencing of this T cell receptor beta chain was carried out in a study of blood T cell repertoires in COVID-19. This clone was seen a few times. Clones were sequenced by immunoSEQ multiplex PCR, and TCRdb holds only the in-frame ones, with some missing. This sample has roughly 100,000 clones, with about four fifths found just once. V lost 5 bases and J lost 4, with 6 bases in between. The CDR3 totals 12 residues. CDR1 and CDR2 from the germline V gene are MDHEN and SYDVKM. The TCR was taken from a woman older than 75 with active or convalescent COVID-19. Material for sequencing was peripheral blood. V and J are TRBV28 and TRBJ1-5; D unclear. Here the CDR3 reads CASSVSNQPQHF. The CDR3 DNA reads as TGTGCCAGCAGTGTCAGTAATCAGCCCCAGCATTTT.